These T cell receptor beta chains were read from a single sample in a study of early T cells in non-severe SARS-CoV-2 infection. Each CDR3 protein gets one entry after TCRdb re-called the 5' RACE reads with MiXCR. The sample yields around 100,000 distinct CDR3 sequences, 16% seen once. Sequencing was done on a sample of whole blood. Receptors were obtained from an adult who was a healthcare worker with PCR-confirmed SARS-CoV-2 infection or an uninfected control (not recorded which). CDR3s include the opening cysteine and the closing phenylalanine or tryptophan. Fields, in order: J gene, clone size, V gene, D gene, CDR3 protein, CDR3 DNA. D genes are given only for firm matches. The size entry is marked missing in some rows and otherwise reads once, few, many or a size class.

j_call: TRBJ2-7; clone_size: .; v_call: TRBV2; d_call: .; cdr3_aa: CASSEARGTVPYEQYF; cdr3_nt: TGTGCCAGCAGTGAAGCTAGGGGGACTGTTCCCTACGAGCAGTACTTC
j_call: TRBJ2-7; clone_size: many; v_call: TRBV20-1; d_call: .; cdr3_aa: CSARDELRDPYEQYF; cdr3_nt: TGCAGTGCTAGAGATGAACTACGGGATCCCTACGAGCAGTACTTC
j_call: TRBJ2-7; clone_size: few; v_call: TRBV5-6; d_call: .; cdr3_aa: CASSGQRERQYF; cdr3_nt: TGTGCCAGCAGCGGTCAGCGTGAGCGGCAGTACTTC
j_call: TRBJ2-5; clone_size: .; v_call: TRBV27; d_call: TRBD2; cdr3_aa: CASSSGGSGRLETQYF; cdr3_nt: TGTGCCAGCAGTTCCGGGGGTAGCGGGAGACTCGAGACCCAGTACTTC
j_call: TRBJ2-2; clone_size: .; v_call: TRBV7-6; d_call: .; cdr3_aa: CASSLIGDTGELFF; cdr3_nt: TGTGCCAGCAGCTTAATCGGGGACACCGGGGAGCTGTTTTTT
j_call: TRBJ2-7; clone_size: .; v_call: TRBV5-4; d_call: .; cdr3_aa: CASSLDAGNYEQYF; cdr3_nt: TGTGCCAGCAGCTTGGATGCGGGAAACTACGAGCAGTACTTC
j_call: TRBJ2-2; clone_size: .; v_call: TRBV28; d_call: TRBD2; cdr3_aa: CASSSPASGGNTGELFF; cdr3_nt: TGTGCCAGCAGTTCCCCCGCTAGCGGGGGGAACACCGGGGAGCTGTTTTTT
j_call: TRBJ1-4; clone_size: few; v_call: TRBV11-2; d_call: .; cdr3_aa: CASSPVGHEKLFF; cdr3_nt: TGTGCCAGCAGCCCGGTGGGGCATGAAAAACTGTTTTTT
j_call: TRBJ2-1; clone_size: few; v_call: TRBV7-9; d_call: .; cdr3_aa: CASSLEPPRSYNEQFF; cdr3_nt: TGTGCCAGCAGCTTAGAGCCACCCCGGAGTTACAATGAGCAGTTCTTC
j_call: TRBJ2-1; clone_size: .; v_call: TRBV6-2/TRBV6-3; d_call: .; cdr3_aa: CASSYPRYEQFF; cdr3_nt: TGTGCCAGCAGTTATCCTCGATACGAGCAGTTCTTC
j_call: TRBJ2-2; clone_size: .; v_call: TRBV9; d_call: TRBD1; cdr3_aa: CASRDRATGELLF; cdr3_nt: TGTGCCAGCAGGGACAGGGCCACCGGGGAGCTGCTTTTT
j_call: TRBJ1-4; clone_size: few; v_call: TRBV19; d_call: .; cdr3_aa: CASSIVAATEKLFF; cdr3_nt: TGTGCCAGTAGTATTGTGGCGGCGACTGAAAAACTGTTTTTT
j_call: TRBJ2-2; clone_size: .; v_call: TRBV28; d_call: .; cdr3_aa: CAASRRGDTGELFF; cdr3_nt: TGTGCCGCATCACGGAGGGGGGACACCGGGGAGCTGTTTTTT